These 6 T cell receptor beta chains share one sample of origin, sequenced in a study of T cells after yellow fever vaccination. TCRdb passed the 5' RACE reads through MiXCR, listing each CDR3 protein once. The profile covers about 63,000 distinct CDR3 sequences, with about 7.8% appearing a single time and 30% to 45% taken by the ten largest. The specimen comprised CD8+ T cells sorted from PBMCs, sampled 15 days after the yellow fever booster vaccination. Receptors originate from a man aged 25-45 years who received the YFV17D yellow fever vaccine.

Points on this clonotype: The DNA is omitted, as the CDR3 cannot be located on it reliably, and the CDR3 follows TCRdb's listing. The chain combines TRBV5-6 with TRBJ1-5; the table names TRBD1, a call not compared with the DNA. Germline assignment: CDR1 SGHDT and CDR2 YYEEEE. The CDR3 is 14 amino acids long, termini counted. CDR3 residues: CASSFGTGNQPQNF.

The chain employs TRBV11-3 and TRBJ2-2; unclear D gene. This CDR3 comprises 12 residues. Germline V gene data show CDR1 as SGHNT and CDR2 as YENEEA. Trimming left V 0 bases short and J 6 bases short, with 2 bases between. The CDR3 spells CASSLDPGELFF. DNA of the CDR3: TGTGCCAGCAGCTTAGATCCCGGGGAGCTGTTTTTT.

This clonotype has a count of ten or more. The J gene is TRBJ2-3, the V gene TRBV5-1; 11 nucleotides align to TRBD2. The CDR3 runs 20 residues. Germline loops: CDR1 SGHRS, CDR2 YFSETQ. The V gene end was trimmed by 0 bases and the J gene end by 2 bases; junction bases not matched to a gene: 14. This chain's CDR3 is CASSLALAGAQGSPTDTQYF. For the CDR3, the DNA is TGCGCCAGCAGCTTGGCACTAGCGGGAGCGCAAGGTAGCCCCACAGATACGCAGTATTTT.

This clonotype was counted at least ten times. This chain joins TRBV9 and TRBJ2-1; 10 bases are shared with TRBD1. The CDR3 contains 15 residues. With 4 bases clipped from V and 8 bases from J, the junction kept 9 bases outside the gene matches. Per the germline V gene, CDR1 is SGDLS and CDR2 is YYNGEE. CDR3 bases: TGTGCCAGCAGCCCTTGGGACAGGGGTGGCGATGAGCAGTTCTTC. Translating it yields CASSPWDRGGDEQFF.

The chain has TRBV7-2 and TRBJ2-1; D unresolved. CDR1 SGHTA and CDR2 FQGNSA come from the germline V gene. The V end lost 5 bases, the J end lost 6 bases, and 11 bases lay between the germline ends. This CDR3 has 13 amino acids. In DNA, the CDR3 is TGTGCCAGCAGCCCCCCCCCCCGCAATGAGCAGTTCTTC. Amino acid sequence: CASSPPPRNEQFF.

Concerning this clonotype itself: A clone one base away is much larger, so this may be a read error. The chain employs TRBV9 and TRBJ2-1, with D maybe TRBD1 (5 bases). This CDR3 region has 15 residues. V lost 1 base and J 8 bases, leaving 16 bases between the germline ends. Germline values: CDR1 SGDLS, CDR2 YYNGEE. The CDR3 loop reads CASSVLAVGADEQFF. In DNA, the CDR3 is TGTGCCAGCAGCGTATTGGCGGTAGGGGCAGATGAGCAGTTCTTC.